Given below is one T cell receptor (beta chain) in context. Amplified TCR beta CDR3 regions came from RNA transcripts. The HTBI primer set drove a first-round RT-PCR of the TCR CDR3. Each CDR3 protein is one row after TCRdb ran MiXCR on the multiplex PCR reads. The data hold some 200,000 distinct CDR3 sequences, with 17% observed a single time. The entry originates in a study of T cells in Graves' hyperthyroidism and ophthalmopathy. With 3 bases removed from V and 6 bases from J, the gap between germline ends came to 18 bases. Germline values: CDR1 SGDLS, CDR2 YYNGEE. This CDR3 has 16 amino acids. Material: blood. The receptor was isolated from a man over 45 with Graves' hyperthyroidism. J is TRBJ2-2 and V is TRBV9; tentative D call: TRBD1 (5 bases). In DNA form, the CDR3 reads TGTGCCAGCAGCGGACAGATGGTCGCTAGACCCGGGGAGCTGTTTTTT. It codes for CASSGQMVARPGELFF.